This T cell receptor (beta chain) came from a study of beta chain features in type 1 diabetes. In this sample, this clone turned up a few times. Its antigen remains unidentified. Whole-study results and caveats: Patients' naive, central memory and regulatory TCRB repertoires appeared more alike than those of healthy donors. There was a moderate but significant shortening of TCRB CDR3s in all four CD4+ subsets of Type 1 diabetes patients.

Germline assignment: CDR1 SGHRS and CDR2 YFSETQ. This CDR3 has 18 amino acids. V trimming: 1 base; J trimming: 2 bases; junction bases outside the gene matches: 4. A CD45RO/CCR7/CD25/CD127/CD95/CD27 panel sorted naive, central memory, regulatory and stem cell-like memory CD4+ cells. Expressed TCRB transcripts were sequenced because the entire RNA isolate underwent reverse transcription. The protocol was immunoSEQ multiplex PCR, while the TCRdb copy is restricted to in-frame clones and leaves out a portion. The sample holds under 50,000 clones, approximately 70% seen once. The chain combines TRBV5-1 with TRBJ2-1; 15 nucleotides align to TRBD2. Material for sequencing was Tregs from blood. The TCR sequence derives from a young woman with type 1 diabetes. The CDR3 sequence: CASSLLGLAGGAYNEQFF. Here the CDR3 DNA reads TGCGCCAGCAGCTTGTTGGGACTAGCGGGAGGTGCCTACAATGAGCAGTTCTTC.